This T cell receptor (beta chain) was profiled in a study of cytomegalovirus exposure and HLA in healthy donors (dated by TCRdb to about 2017). For context, the study as a whole: An earlier analysis of approximately 590 of the donors reported 250 to 350 Gb of sequence data and around 120 million unique TCR beta sequences from 150 million to 200 million T cells. Roughly 310 gigabases of sequencing data and some 85 million unique TCR sequences were included in an early release covering 550 to 650 HLA-typed donors. Besides the first cohort of around 670 subjects, a separate validation cohort made up of roughly 120 different subjects was used. Among the roughly 390 genotyped donors, around 81% belonged to the genetic ancestry cluster associated with self-reported Caucasian donors. Rather than drawing on any new phenotypic data, the later analysis identified candidate immune exposures from TCR beta sequences and the way those sequences occurred across donors. To predict cytomegalovirus infection status, the study brought together high-throughput TCR immunosequencing, statistical association of individual TCRs with disease status, and machine learning. The number of typed donors differed by locus: roughly 620-630 for A, B, C, DRB1 and DQB1; approximately 540 for DQA1; roughly 600 for DPA1; and roughly 470 for DPB1. To study patterns of TCR occurrence, a later analysis re-analyzed previously published TCR beta repertoires from 500 to 850 donors and added high-resolution HLA genotyping. On average, 235,054 unique TCR beta nucleotide sequences were sequenced per donor among about 400 genotyped donors of the cohort, with approximately 18% of those sequences being non-productive. Donor age, sex, ethnicity and CMV serostatus were collected together with the repertoire data. A handful of DR-DQ haplotypes were handled as single units for association and clustering because linkage in the cohort was strong. All discovery cohort repertoires had been generated on a single sequencing platform. A later genetic analysis used genome-wide SNP genotypes for about three fifths of the 666 donors, treating that subset as a discovery cohort. Both class I and class II loci were covered by HLA typing, at four-digit resolution. To decide whether each TCR beta V gene segment behaved as functional or pseudogenic, an earlier analysis of some 580 of the donors relied on high-throughput TCR beta sequencing. The aim of the study was to test whether cataloging public T cell receptors could identify signatures of past pathogen exposure. Using immunosequencing, the study profiled T cell repertoires from fewer than 700 subjects and related those repertoires to cytomegalovirus serostatus.

With respect to this clone: The clone's antigen remains unknown. No per-base quality is available; no much larger clone lies one base away.

Including the terminal cysteine and phenylalanine, the CDR3 comprises 16 residues. The retained sequence is limited to the CDR3, 48 bases, with the frame set at the first base. For CDR1 and CDR2, the germline V gene lists KGHSH and LQKENI. Ends trimmed: V by 4 bases, J by 0 bases; bases unmatched to a gene: 6. Overall study outcomes, separate from this receptor: This cohort had only TCR beta chains sequenced, and the lack of alpha or paired-chain data limited which features could be detected. Some IMGT-functional V segments, including TRBV6-2 and TRBV6-3, could not be distinguished by the 87-base-pair reads and were therefore excluded. While some public TCRs were present in many individuals, most TCR sequences turned up only very rarely across donors. At a false discovery rate of 0.05, a later analysis linked 16,000 or so TCR beta sequences to specific HLA alleles. In a later analysis, most CMV-associated TCR beta chains were found to appear HLA-restricted, with HLA associations seemingly driven largely by CMV exposure. Because some donors lacked HLA typing at each locus, the association tests relied only on the typed subset. A later analysis found that TCR association rates varied across HLA loci, with DRB1 alleles showing the most associated TCRs and HLA-C alleles the fewest. Correlated functional status among segregating V segments might reflect linkage disequilibrium, but an unknown experimental factor could not be ruled out. Roughly uniform sequencing depth across donors was assumed in presence/absence analyses, although this assumption may not hold. In vitro tests confirmed that three of the cytomegalovirus-associated TCR beta chains recognize cytomegalovirus antigens. A further reported finding was that TCR beta sequences accurately predicted the HLA-A and HLA-B alleles for most subjects in the first cohort. A cluster of highly shared sequence variants was judged likely to be a technical artifact of the sequencing pipeline. In a later analysis, several top co-occurrence clusters were reported to appear linked to parvovirus B19, influenza, CMV and Epstein-Barr virus. The classifier was reported to diagnose cytomegalovirus status with high specificity and sensitivity in both the original and validation cohorts. In an earlier analysis of 587 of the donors, most TCR beta V segments appeared in productive rearrangements about 90% or about 30% of the time, broadly matching IMGT annotations. A later genetic analysis reported fewer N-insertions in productive TCRs among donors in an Asian-associated ancestry cluster than the roughly 700-donor mean. The authors suggested that the approach could potentially be extended to other disease states and immunological phenotypes. The earlier analysis of a few hundred of the donors excluded some 15 rarely observed V segments, including chromosome 9 orphons, because counts were too low. Compared with equally common non-associated chains, HLA-associated TCR beta chains in a later analysis were more clonally expanded and had lower generation probabilities. The study gave a list of 150 to 200 TCR beta chains associated with cytomegalovirus. Immune exposure information for the cohort was limited to CMV serostatus. V-gene and J-gene trimming of TCR beta chains was associated with a missense DCLRE1C variant in a later genetic analysis, and the association was replicated in an independent cohort. Assigning TCR associations to individual alleles was difficult when HLA alleles, especially DR and DQ, strongly co-occurred.

The cohort was made up of around 720 healthy bone marrow donors. Cohort members were all nominally healthy when sampled, although unrecorded immune exposures were likely present. The donor tested CMV seronegative and was one of the 352 seronegative cohort members. Every donor gave a peripheral blood sample, and the peripheral blood mononuclear cells from that sample were used for TCR beta sequencing. Genomic DNA was extracted from the blood cell samples with the Qiagen DNeasy Blood Extraction Kit. The library was obtained by the immunoSEQ multiplex PCR assay. A mixture of 60 forward primers for TCR Vbeta segments and 13 reverse primers for TCR Jbeta segments was used in the multiplex PCR. A multiplex PCR assay on genomic DNA amplified the CDR3 region of rearranged TCR beta genes. On the Illumina HiSeq System, the amplified TCR beta libraries were sequenced as 87-base-pair reads. As for how the authors treated the data: A later analysis tallied around 87 million unique TCR beta chains across the roughly 610 repertoires, and about 12 million of those chains were shared by two or more donors. Raw reads were error-corrected and collapsed into unique sequences by a nearest-neighbor algorithm in which closely related sequences were merged to remove PCR and sequencing errors. CDR3 sequences were aligned to IMGT reference sequences to assign V, D and J gene segments. For a sequence to be retained, at least a six-nucleotide match to both a V gene segment and a J gene segment was required. Rearrangements were classified as productive when the CDR3 lacked stop codons and remained in frame with V and J, and all other rearrangements were classified as non-productive. CDR3 was defined according to IMGT convention as the region running from the second conserved V-encoded cysteine to the conserved J-encoded phenylalanine. The earlier analysis of some 540 of the donors excluded any sequence lacking an unambiguous match to a single V gene segment. An earlier analysis of a few hundred of the donors called V segments functional above 56.7% productive rearrangements and segregating when the between-donor standard deviation exceeded 5%. To diagnose cytomegalovirus status from the catalog of TCR beta chain sequences, a statistical classification framework was built. A later analysis assigned V and J genes by comparing TCR nucleotide sequences with IMGT/GENE-DB human TR gene sequences. A later analysis assigned CDR3 sequences and most-parsimonious VDJ recombination scenarios with the TCRdist pipeline. In a later analysis, each TCR beta chain was defined by its CDR3 amino acid sequence together with its V-gene family, and reads without a unique V-gene family were excluded. A later analysis removed 592 highly shared, low-generation-probability nucleotide sequences to deal with suspected cross-contamination and a sequencing artifact. In a later analysis, a clonal expansion index for each public chain was calculated from normalized within-repertoire ranks of inferred template counts. Generation probabilities in a later analysis came from a VDJ recombination model fitted to out-of-frame rearrangements, and those results were checked against IGoR. In a later analysis, hypergeometric tests were used to score TCR-TCR, TCR-HLA and TCR-CMV co-occurrence, with a repertoire-size bias correction applied to TCR pairs. A later analysis estimated false discovery rates by permuting HLA or CMV assignments 20 times. In a later analysis, co-occurring TCRs were grouped using DBSCAN, with TCRdist sequence similarity added in when clustering inside HLA-allele-positive subsets. Repertoires with fewer than 30,000 or more than 120,000 public chains were left out of co-occurrence clustering, as were about 5 repertoires with anomalous nucleotide sharing. TCRdb limited this immuneACCESS table to in-frame rearrangements with V and J called. A share of clones is missing; checked studies link under half to unresolved V genes, and the rest is unexplained. The V and J calls and clone size are taken from that table; D and trimming were inferred from the DNA. Recorded for this sample are about 130,000 clones; around 83% of them occurred a single time. Together, the top ten hold around 1.2% of the sample.

This clonotype originated in a girl aged 2 to 10 in good health and CMV-seronegative. What was sequenced was PBMCs. The receptor chain draws on TRBV18 and TRBJ2-1; the junction holds 7 bases that match TRBD1. In nucleotides, the sequence is TGTGCCAGCTCACTTACCTCAGGGGGCTCCTACAATGAGCAGTTCTTC. It specifies CASSLTSGGSYNEQFF. This CDR3, with the reference TRBV18 and TRBJ2-1 proteins standing in past its ends, gives the full variable domain NAGVMQNPRHLVRRRGQEARLRCSPMKGHSHVYWYRQLPEEGLKFMVYLQKENIIDESGMPKERFSAEFPKEGPSILRIQQVVRGDSAAYFCASSLTSGGSYNEQFFGPGTRLTVL.